Each of the 22 T cell receptor beta chains below was sequenced from the same sample in a study of blood T cell repertoires in COVID-19. Repertoires were generated with immunoSEQ multiplex PCR, while TCRdb's copy carries only in-frame clones and drops some. The sample has over 45,000 clones; around 90% are singletons. Source material: peripheral blood. The receptors were gathered from a woman of 80 years or more with acute or convalescent COVID-19.

The chain carries TRBV4-2 and TRBJ2-2; TRBD1 is a possible D gene (6 bases). V was trimmed by 3 bases and J by 6 bases, leaving 14 bases between them. The germline V gene encodes CDR1 LGHNA and CDR2 YNFKEQ. The CDR3 consists of 15 residues. CDR3 loop: CASSQDAGAPGELFF. CDR3 DNA: TGTGCCAGCAGCCAGGACGCAGGGGCCCCCGGGGAGCTGTTTTTT.

The chain combines TRBV5-4 with TRBJ1-1; a possible D gene is TRBD1 (5 bases). Per germline, CDR1 SGHNT and CDR2 YYREEE (reference sequence). V lost 4 bases to trimming and J lost 2 bases, with 12 bases between them. The length of the CDR3 is 14 residues. The CDR3 sequence is CASSGRGFNTEAFF. For the CDR3, the DNA is TGTGCCAGCAGCGGCCGGGGGTTTAACACTGAAGCTTTCTTT.

This clone showed up just once. CDR3 coding DNA: TGTGCCAGCAGCTTATTTAGCGGTTCTAGCACAGATACGCAGTATTTT. Translating it yields CASSLFSGSSTDTQYF. This chain uses TRBV5-4 with TRBJ2-3, with a possible D match to TRBD2 (6 bases). The CDR3 consists of 16 residues. The germline CDR1 and CDR2 sequences are SGHNT and YYREEE (reference sequence). Trimming stripped 2 bases from V and 0 bases from J, with 13 bases between.

This clone was seen just once. V gene TRBV12-5 combines with J gene TRBJ2-7; perhaps TRBD1 as D (5 bases). Germline V gives CDR1 LGHNT, CDR2 FRNRAP. Trimming shortened V by 1 base and J by 3 bases, and 10 bases separated the two germline ends. CDR3 length equals 14 residues. The CDR3 coding sequence is TGTGCTAGTGGTTTGGACCGACAGCTCTACGAGCAGTACGTC. It codes for CASGLDRQLYEQYV.

The chain has TRBV7-9 and TRBJ2-5; 9 nucleotides match TRBD1. The CDR3 runs to 17 residues. With V trimmed by 5 bases and J by 5 bases, 15 bases remained unmatched. Looked up from germline, CDR1 is SEHNR and CDR2 is FQNEAQ (reference sequence). DNA of the CDR3: TGTGCCAGCAGCCAAACCGAACAACAGGGGGCGTGGGAGACCCAGTACTTC. Residues: CASSQTEQQGAWETQYF.

The chain combines TRBV19 with TRBJ1-2, with 7 bases identical to TRBD1. In germline, CDR1 is LNHDA, CDR2 SQIVND (reference sequence). The trim removed 6 bases at V and 1 base at J, leaving 8 bases unmatched. This CDR3 has 15 amino acids. The CDR3 region is CASRDGTAFNYGYTF. The DNA of the CDR3 is TGTGCCAGTAGGGACGGGACAGCTTTTAACTATGGCTACACCTTC.

CDR3 nucleotides: TGTGCCAGCAGCCCCGGACTAGGGGCAGTGCAAGAGACCCAGTACTTC. Protein: CASSPGLGAVQETQYF. This chain connects TRBV5-8 to TRBJ2-5, with 7 bases aligning to TRBD2. Germline CDR1 is SGHTS and CDR2 is YDEGEE. The V and J ends lost 4 bases and 2 bases, in that order; junction bases with no gene match: 11. The CDR3 has 16 amino acids.

V usage is TRBV2 and J usage is TRBJ2-2; a possible D gene is TRBD2 (6 bases). The V end was cut by 6 bases, the J end by 0 bases, with 17 bases between. Per germline, CDR1 SNHLY and CDR2 FYNNEI. There are 17 residues in the CDR3. The CDR3 reads CASSEGWGGANTGELFF. As DNA, the CDR3 is TGTGCCAGCAGCGAGGGTTGGGGCGGGGCGAACACCGGGGAGCTGTTTTTT.

This clone has just one count. The gene calls are TRBV12-3 or TRBV12-4 and TRBJ1-4; D ambiguous. The CDR3 has 11 residues. Trimming shortened V by 9 bases and J by 8 bases, and 10 bases separated the two germline ends. The CDR3 DNA is TGTGCCAGTCGGAGGGAAGAAAAACTGTTTTTT. This sequence encodes CASRREEKLFF.

The rearrangement uses TRBV19 and TRBJ1-4, with TRBD1 identical over 7 bases. Germline V gene lookup returns CDR1 LNHDA and CDR2 SQIVND (reference sequence). Trimming removed 5 bases from V and 8 bases from J; junction bases left unmatched: 8. There are 14 residues in the CDR3. The CDR3 loop reads CASSVQGYEEKLFF. As DNA, the CDR3 is TGTGCCAGTAGTGTACAGGGGTATGAGGAAAAACTGTTTTTT.

This chain connects TRBV6-5 to TRBJ2-2; TRBD1 is a possible D gene (5 bases). The CDR3 runs 12 residues. Germline CDR1 reads MNHEY; CDR2 reads SVGAGI. V lost 7 bases and J 6 bases, leaving 9 bases between the germline ends. As DNA, the CDR3 is TGTGCCAGCACAAGGGGCGCCGGGGAGCTGTTTTTT. Its translation is CASTRGAGELFF.

Only one count was recorded for this clone. CDR3 sequence: CASGGTGTTGELFF. The CDR3 DNA follows: TGTGCCAGCGGAGGGACAGGAACAACCGGGGAGCTGTTTTTT. This rearrangement joins TRBV25-1 to TRBJ2-2, with 8 bases matching TRBD1. The CDR3 has 14 amino acids. The V and J ends lost 8 bases and 5 bases, in that order; junction bases with no gene match: 7. From germline, CDR1 is MGHDK and CDR2 SYGVNS.

The chain employs TRBV5-1 and TRBJ2-7, with a possible D match to TRBD1 (6 bases). This CDR3 region has 14 residues. V lost 4 bases to trimming and J lost 0 bases, with 11 bases between them. The germline V gene has CDR1 SGHRS and CDR2 YFSETQ. The CDR3 nucleotides read TGCGCCAGCAGCCAGCAGGGGTCCTCCTACGAGCAGTACTTC. This gives the protein CASSQQGSSYEQYF. Using reference TRBV5-1 and TRBJ2-7 for the parts outside the CDR3, the full variable domain is KAGVTQTPRYLIKTRGQQVTLSCSPISGHRSVSWYQQTPGQGLQFLFEYFSETQRNKGNFPGRFSGRQFSNSRSEMNVSTLELGDSALYLCASSQQGSSYEQYFGPGTRLTVT.

This clone was observed a few times. V usage is TRBV3-1 (or the pseudogene TRBV3-2) and J usage is TRBJ1-1, with 7 positions matching TRBD1. The CDR3 length is 15 residues. CDR1 LGHDT and CDR2 YNNKEL come from the germline V gene (reference sequence). J gave up 0 bases and V 1 base, and 2 bases lay outside the gene matches. The DNA for the CDR3 is TGTGCCAGCAGCCAAGGAGGGGGCCTGAACACTGAAGCTTTCTTT. Protein product: CASSQGGGLNTEAFF.

The rearrangement uses TRBV11-2 and TRBJ2-7, with 8 bases aligning to TRBD2. Germline values: CDR1 SGHAT, CDR2 FQNNGV. The CDR3 contains 15 residues. In DNA, the CDR3 is TGTGCCCGCAGCTTAGACCCCGGGGGGGGGCGGGAGCAGTACGTC. Its protein is CARSLDPGGGREQYV.

The rearrangement uses TRBV6-1 and TRBJ2-3; 7 bases map to TRBD1. This CDR3 comprises 14 residues. V was pared by 3 bases and J by 8 bases, with 8 bases of the junction left unmatched. The germline V gene has CDR1 MNHNS and CDR2 SASEGT. CDR3: CASSEGTAIGTQYF. DNA of the CDR3: TGTGCCAGCAGTGAGGGGACAGCTATTGGTACGCAGTATTTT.

The CDR3 region is CASAQVGNQPQHF. The CDR3 DNA is TGTGCCAGTGCACAGGTGGGGAATCAGCCCCAGCATTTT. The V gene is TRBV19, the J gene TRBJ1-5, with a tentative D call TRBD1 (5 bases). V was clipped by 8 bases and J by 4 bases, with 12 bases between them. The germline V gene encodes CDR1 LNHDA and CDR2 SQIVND (reference sequence). CDR3 length: 13 amino acids.

The rearrangement uses TRBV19 and TRBJ1-5; D call uncertain. In germline, CDR1 is LNHDA, CDR2 SQIVND (reference sequence). This CDR3 region has 12 residues. Deletions cut 6 bases from V and 3 bases from J, with 6 bases between. CDR3 nucleotide sequence: TGTGCCAGTAGAGCCCCCAATCAGCCCCAGCATTTT. Translating it yields CASRAPNQPQHF.

The rearrangement uses TRBV6-5 and TRBJ2-3; the D gene is possibly TRBD1 (6 bases). Germline CDR1 MNHEY, CDR2 SVGAGI. V shed 7 bases and J shed 0 bases, with 14 bases lying between them. The CDR3 is 15 amino acids. Here the CDR3 reads CASTQDRASTDTQYF. CDR3 nucleotide sequence: TGTGCCAGCACCCAGGACAGAGCTAGCACAGATACGCAGTATTTT.

The chain is built from TRBV14 and TRBJ1-6; 8 bases map to TRBD1. The CDR3 extends over 13 amino acids. The V gene end was trimmed by 8 bases and the J gene end by 10 bases; junction bases not matched to a gene: 7. Per germline, CDR1 SGHDN and CDR2 FVKESK. This CDR3 is CASSGGRDSPLHF. CDR3 nucleotide sequence: TGTGCCAGCTCAGGGGGCCGGGACTCACCCCTCCACTTT.

This chain connects TRBV15 to TRBJ1-1, with TRBD1 as a possible D gene (5 bases). CDR3 length: 16 amino acids. The germline CDR1 and CDR2 sequences are LNHNV and YYDKDF (reference sequence). Trimming pared 1 base from V and 1 base from J, leaving 13 bases between. The CDR3 spells CATSRGSGIRNTEAFF. DNA for the CDR3: TGTGCCACCAGCAGAGGCTCAGGGATTAGGAACACTGAAGCTTTCTTT.

This chain uses TRBV5-1 with TRBJ2-5; 7 nucleotides agree with TRBD1. V was pared by 5 bases and J by 4 bases, with 11 bases of the junction left unmatched. Germline V CDR1 and CDR2: SGHRS, YFSETQ. The CDR3 has 15 residues. The CDR3 spells CASRPDRAGGETQYF. The CDR3 coding sequence is TGCGCCAGCAGACCTGACAGGGCAGGTGGAGAGACCCAGTACTTC. Looking up the rest from reference TRBV5-1 and TRBJ2-5 gives the full variable domain: KAGVTQTPRYLIKTRGQQVTLSCSPISGHRSVSWYQQTPGQGLQFLFEYFSETQRNKGNFPGRFSGRQFSNSRSEMNVSTLELGDSALYLCASRPDRAGGETQYFGPGTRLLVL.